These 28 T cell receptor beta chains were sequenced from one sample in a study of PD-L1 blockade in urothelial cancer. Method: immunoSEQ multiplex PCR; TCRdb's copy keeps in-frame clones and lacks some. The sample carries about 53,000 clones, roughly 89% recorded once. Documented time point: pretreatment peripheral blood. The sample here was PBMCs, taken around atezolizumab (anti-PD-L1) treatment. All receptors come from a woman aged 55-70 years with urothelial cancer.

This clone came up a few times. The rearrangement links TRBV10-2 to TRBJ1-5; 7 nucleotides agree with TRBD1. The CDR3 contains 16 residues. Unmatched junction bases numbered 8, after V lost 4 bases and J lost 2 bases. The germline V gene has CDR1 WSHSY and CDR2 SAAADI. The CDR3 loop is CASSGTGTARNQPQHF. CDR3 sequence (DNA): TGCGCCAGCAGTGGGACAGGAACTGCCCGCAATCAGCCCCAGCATTTT.

CDR3 coding DNA: TGTGCCAGCAGTACACCGGCGGCCCTCTCGTGGGAGCTGTTTTTT. It translates to CASSTPAALSWELFF. The rearrangement links TRBV28 to TRBJ2-2; unclear D gene. With 5 bases removed from V and 9 bases from J, the gap between germline ends came to 19 bases. The V gene's germline CDR1 is MDHEN and CDR2 SYDVKM. The CDR3 is 15 amino acids.

V usage is TRBV7-9 and J usage is TRBJ2-1; 10 bases are shared with TRBD2. Germline V gene sequence: CDR1 SEHNR, CDR2 FQNEAQ (reference sequence). V lost 1 base and J lost 7; bases outside the gene matches: 4. This CDR3 is built from 15 residues. CDR3 protein: CASSLEASGSNEQFF. In DNA, the CDR3 is TGTGCCAGCAGCTTAGAGGCTAGCGGGAGTAATGAGCAGTTCTTC.

The chain carries TRBV5-1 and TRBJ2-1; 8 bases are a match to TRBD2. CDR1 is SGHRS and CDR2 is YFSETQ in the germline V gene. The V and J ends lost 0 bases and 4 bases, in that order; junction bases with no gene match: 3. The CDR3 runs to 15 residues. The CDR3 sequence is CASSLAGGGYNEQFF. Written as DNA, the CDR3 is TGCGCCAGCAGCTTGGCCGGCGGGGGGTACAATGAGCAGTTCTTC. The full variable domain, with the rest looked up from reference TRBV5-1 and TRBJ2-1, is KAGVTQTPRYLIKTRGQQVTLSCSPISGHRSVSWYQQTPGQGLQFLFEYFSETQRNKGNFPGRFSGRQFSNSRSEMNVSTLELGDSALYLCASSLAGGGYNEQFFGPGTRLTVL.

The chain joins TRBV2 to TRBJ2-5, with a tentative D call TRBD1 (6 bases). Germline V lookup: CDR1 SNHLY, CDR2 FYNNEI. The CDR3 has 15 residues. V was trimmed by 8 bases and J by 3 bases, leaving 19 bases between them. The CDR3 region is CASYPWGTGKETQYF. In nucleotides, the CDR3 is TGTGCCAGCTACCCCTGGGGAACAGGGAAAGAGACCCAGTACTTC.

DNA of the CDR3: TGCGCCAGCAGCCCGGGGAATCGGTCCTATAATTCACCCCTCCACTTT. It specifies CASSPGNRSYNSPLHF. This chain connects TRBV5-1 to TRBJ1-6; D gene unclear. The CDR3 covers 16 residues. Germline values: CDR1 SGHRS, CDR2 YFSETQ. V was shortened by 4 bases and J by 1 base, with 12 bases between the two germline ends.

The rearrangement links TRBV12-2 to TRBJ2-1; the D call TRBD2 from the table was never checked on the DNA. TRBV12-2 is a documented pseudogene. This CDR3 spans 19 amino acids. The CDR3 is CASRLVPLAGGPSYNEQFF. CDR3 DNA: TGTGCAAGTCGCTTAGTTCCACTAGCGGGGGGACCCTCCTACAATGAGCAGTTCTTC.

The chain recombines TRBV28 with TRBJ1-5; D is perhaps TRBD1 (6 bases). Looked up from germline, CDR1 is MDHEN and CDR2 is SYDVKM. The germline V and J ends were trimmed by 6 bases and 11 bases, with 23 bases remaining between them. CDR3 length: 15 residues. CDR3 sequence reads: CASSLAGGPLLAQHF. DNA for the CDR3: TGTGCCAGCAGCCTGGCGGGGGGCCCATTGTTGGCCCAGCATTTT.

The rearrangement links TRBV7-8 to TRBJ2-1; maybe TRBD1 (7 bases). This CDR3 spans 18 amino acids. V dropped 5 bases and J dropped 4 bases, with 24 bases sitting between them. The germline V gene has CDR1 SGHVS and CDR2 FQNEAQ. The CDR3 region is CASSHAGQQGAWYNEQFF. The CDR3 DNA sequence: TGTGCCAGCAGCCACGCGGGACAGCAGGGTGCTTGGTACAATGAGCAGTTCTTC.

This rearrangement joins TRBV18 to TRBJ2-3; D is uncertain. Germline values: CDR1 KGHSH, CDR2 LQKENI. This CDR3 region has 12 residues. Trimming pared 6 bases from V and 4 bases from J, leaving 8 bases between. CDR3 residues: CASSSLADTQYF. The CDR3 nucleotides read TGTGCCAGCTCGAGTCTGGCAGATACGCAGTATTTT.

The V and J genes are TRBV20-1 and TRBJ1-4; 7 nucleotides agree with TRBD1. Germline trimming cut 6 bases from V and 10 bases from J; bases unmatched to any gene: 5. CDR1 is DFQATT and CDR2 is SNEGSKA in the germline V gene (reference sequence). The CDR3 totals 11 residues. The CDR3 spells CSADHRGKLFF. The CDR3 nucleotides read TGCAGTGCAGATCACAGGGGAAAACTGTTTTTT.

The chain couples TRBV10-3 to TRBJ1-1; unclear D gene. Germline values: CDR1 ENHRY, CDR2 SYGVKD. There are 14 residues in the CDR3. With 4 bases removed from V and 6 bases from J, the gap between germline ends came to 15 bases. CDR3 amino acids: CAISVLAGSAEAFF. The CDR3 nucleotides are TGTGCCATCAGTGTGTTGGCGGGTAGCGCTGAAGCTTTCTTT.

The chain links TRBV6-5 to TRBJ2-7; D might be TRBD1 (6 bases). Germline V CDR1 and CDR2: MNHEY, SVGAGI. V dropped 2 bases and J dropped 0 bases, with 11 bases sitting between them. This CDR3 is built from 15 residues. As DNA, the CDR3 is TGTGCCAGCAGTTACGGGGGCTCCCACTCCTACGAGCAGTACTTC. Protein sequence: CASSYGGSHSYEQYF.

This clone was detected once. The V and J genes are TRBV5-1 and TRBJ2-2; 7 bases match TRBD2. Looked up from germline, CDR1 is SGHRS and CDR2 is YFSETQ. Trimming at V came to 3 bases and at J to 0 bases, leaving 2 bases not matched to a gene. The CDR3 has 15 residues. CDR3 loop: CASSYGGANTGELFF. The CDR3 nucleotides read TGCGCCAGCAGCTATGGGGGGGCGAACACCGGGGAGCTGTTTTTT.

The genes are TRBV19 and TRBJ1-4; 8 nucleotides align to TRBD1. V shed 7 bases and J 3 bases; nucleotides not matched to a gene: 7. There are 15 residues in the CDR3. Germline lookup yields CDR1 LNHDA and CDR2 SQIVND (reference sequence). The CDR3 sequence is CASNFRGQANEKLFF. The DNA of the CDR3 is TGTGCCAGTAATTTCAGGGGGCAAGCTAATGAAAAACTGTTTTTT. The complete variable domain, with remaining parts taken from reference TRBV19 and TRBJ1-4, reads DGGITQSPKYLFRKEGQNVTLSCEQNLNHDAMYWYRQDPGQGLRLIYYSQIVNDFQKGDIAEGYSVSREKKESFPLTVTSAQKNPTAFYLCASNFRGQANEKLFFGSGTQLSVL.

The V call is TRBV6-5, the J call TRBJ2-7, with TRBD1 as a possible D gene (6 bases). V gave up 3 bases and J gave up 0 bases, with 15 bases separating them. The germline gives CDR1 MNHEY, CDR2 SVGAGI. CDR3 length: 16 residues. CDR3 residues: CASSYYGGGRSYEQYF. CDR3 in DNA: TGTGCCAGCAGTTATTATGGGGGCGGCCGCTCCTACGAGCAGTACTTC.

V is TRBV25-1 and J is TRBJ2-7; D is perhaps TRBD1 (6 bases). Germline assignment: CDR1 MGHDK and CDR2 SYGVNS. The CDR3 loop spans 15 amino acids. Trimming shortened V by 2 bases and J by 3 bases, and 14 bases separated the two germline ends. The CDR3 DNA reads as TGTGCCAGCAGTGAAATGACAGGAGGCCGCTACGAGCAGTACTTC. It specifies CASSEMTGGRYEQYF.

This rearrangement joins TRBV4-2 to TRBJ2-2; TRBD2 is a possible D gene (6 bases). Germline assignment: CDR1 LGHNA and CDR2 YNFKEQ. There are 18 residues in the CDR3. With 2 bases removed from V and 2 bases from J, the gap between germline ends came to 18 bases. The CDR3 protein is CASSQTGWGGFNTGELFF. The CDR3 nucleotides are TGTGCCAGCAGCCAAACGGGTTGGGGAGGATTCAACACCGGGGAGCTGTTTTTT.

The V call is TRBV7-3, the J call TRBJ2-7; D is undetermined. The CDR3 consists of 13 residues. V was trimmed by 2 bases and J by 3 bases, leaving 8 bases between them. Germline V gene sequence: CDR1 SGHTA, CDR2 FQGTGA. CDR3 nucleotide sequence: TGTGCCAGCAGCTTATCCCACAGCTACGAGCAGTACTTC. Translated: CASSLSHSYEQYF.

Only one count was recorded for this clone. The chain combines TRBV5-4 with TRBJ1-4, with 7 bases lining up with TRBD1. With V trimmed by 1 base and J by 1 base, 13 bases remained unmatched. Germline assignment: CDR1 SGHNT and CDR2 YYREEE (reference sequence). This CDR3 contains 19 residues. The CDR3 DNA reads TGTGCCAGCAGCTTGACCACAGGGGCCGGGGTGGGAACTAATGAAAAACTGTTTTTT. Translation: CASSLTTGAGVGTNEKLFF.

This chain joins TRBV9 and TRBJ2-5; tentative D call: TRBD1 (6 bases). V was shortened by 0 bases and J by 4 bases, with 10 bases between the two germline ends. This CDR3 spans 14 amino acids. Germline CDR1 is SGDLS and CDR2 is YYNGEE. The CDR3 nucleotides are TGTGCCAGCAGCGTAGAGATAGGGGGAGAGACCCAGTACTTC. Residues: CASSVEIGGETQYF.

The rearrangement links TRBV2 to TRBJ1-2; 9 nucleotides align to TRBD1. The length of the CDR3 is 15 residues. CDR1 SNHLY and CDR2 FYNNEI come from the germline V gene. V trimming: 6 bases; J trimming: 3 bases; junction bases outside the gene matches: 8. CDR3 region: CASSEPGQGHYGYTF. CDR3 sequence (DNA): TGTGCCAGCAGCGAACCGGGACAGGGACACTATGGCTACACCTTC.

J is TRBJ1-2 and V is TRBV5-8, with TRBD1 as a possible D gene (6 bases). With 4 bases removed from V and 0 bases from J, the gap between germline ends came to 7 bases. Germline V CDR1 and CDR2: SGHTS, YDEGEE. CDR3 length equals 13 residues. The CDR3 reads CASSDRTNYGYTF. The CDR3 nucleotides are TGTGCCAGCAGCGACAGGACTAACTATGGCTACACCTTC.

V and J are TRBV7-2 and TRBJ1-2, with 9 bases lining up with TRBD1. With 2 bases clipped from V and 6 bases from J, the junction kept 7 bases outside the gene matches. CDR3 length: 15 amino acids. Germline CDR1 and CDR2: SGHTA and FQGNSA. CDR3 amino acids: CASSLTWDRDDGYTF. DNA of the CDR3: TGTGCCAGCAGCTTAACGTGGGACAGGGACGATGGCTACACCTTC.

The genes are TRBV5-1 and TRBJ1-1; 10 bases map to TRBD1. Germline CDR1 is SGHRS and CDR2 is YFSETQ. CDR3 length: 16 residues. Germline trimming cut 4 bases from V and 5 bases from J; bases unmatched to any gene: 11. CDR3 bases: TGCGCCAGCAGCAACGGACAGGGGGAGTATTGGACTGAAGCTTTCTTT. It yields the protein CASSNGQGEYWTEAFF.

The genes are TRBV10-1 and TRBJ1-1; 7 bases align to TRBD1. CDR3 length: 16 amino acids. V was pared by 7 bases and J by 6 bases, with 17 bases of the junction left unmatched. CDR1 and CDR2 (germline): WNHNN, SYGVQD (reference sequence). The CDR3 region has the DNA TGCGCCAGCACTACCCTCTACCCAGGGGGTCGATCTGAAGCTTTCTTT. Translated, it gives CASTTLYPGGRSEAFF.

The V and J genes are TRBV4-3 and TRBJ2-6, with 8 nucleotides matching TRBD2. J was trimmed by 4 bases and V by 0 bases; bases with no gene match: 8. There are 18 residues in the CDR3. CDR1 and CDR2 from the germline V gene are LGHNA and YSLEER. CDR3 region: CASSQEGIGGVGANVLTF. Written as DNA, the CDR3 is TGCGCCAGCAGCCAAGAGGGGATCGGGGGGGTAGGGGCCAACGTCCTGACTTTC.

With regard to this clone: Other DNA sequences within the sample encode an identical CDR3. J is TRBJ2-3 and V is TRBV5-1; 8 bases are shared with TRBD2. Germline-derived CDR1 and CDR2 are SGHRS and YFSETQ. The V and J ends lost 4 bases and 1 base, in that order; junction bases with no gene match: 8. The CDR3 runs to 16 residues. The CDR3 is CASSPRGAGGTDTQYF. For the CDR3, the DNA is TGCGCCAGCAGCCCCCGGGGAGCGGGGGGCACAGATACGCAGTATTTT.